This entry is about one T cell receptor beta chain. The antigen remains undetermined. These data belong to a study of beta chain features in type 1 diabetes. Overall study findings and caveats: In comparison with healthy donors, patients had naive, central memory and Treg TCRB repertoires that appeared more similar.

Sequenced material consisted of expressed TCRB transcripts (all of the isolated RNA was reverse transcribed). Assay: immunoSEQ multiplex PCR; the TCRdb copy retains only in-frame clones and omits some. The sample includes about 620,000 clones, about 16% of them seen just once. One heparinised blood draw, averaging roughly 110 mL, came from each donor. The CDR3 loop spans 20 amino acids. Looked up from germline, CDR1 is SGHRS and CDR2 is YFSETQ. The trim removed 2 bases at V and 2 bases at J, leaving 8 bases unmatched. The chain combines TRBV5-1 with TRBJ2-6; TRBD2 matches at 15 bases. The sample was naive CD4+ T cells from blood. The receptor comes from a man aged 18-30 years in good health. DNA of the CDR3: TGCGCCAGCAGCTTCGGACTAGCGGGAGGGGCGACAGCTGGGGCCAACGTCCTGACTTTC. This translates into CASSFGLAGGATAGANVLTF. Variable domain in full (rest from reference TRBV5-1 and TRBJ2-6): KAGVTQTPRYLIKTRGQQVTLSCSPISGHRSVSWYQQTPGQGLQFLFEYFSETQRNKGNFPGRFSGRQFSNSRSEMNVSTLELGDSALYLCASSFGLAGGATAGANVLTFGAGSRLTVL.